Presented here are 18 T cell receptor beta chains from one specimen sequenced in a study of T-cell reconstitution after alpha-beta-depleted transplantation in children. Unique molecular identifiers tagged the TCRbeta library. TCRdb called the PCR reads again in MiXCR, with one record for every CDR3 protein. The sample includes 300,000 to 400,000 distinct CDR3 sequences, 15% to 20% seen only once; the top ten take about 41%. The sequences come from PBMCs, mostly from graft donor cells, collected 360 days after TCRalphabeta/CD19-depleted stem cell transplant. Every receptor here comes from a male patient under 10 years old who had a stem cell transplant for acute lymphoblastic leukemia, so the T cells may come from the graft donor.

The chain combines TRBV7-2 with TRBJ2-7; the D call may be TRBD1 or TRBD2 (5 bases each). Germline CDR1 is SGHTA and CDR2 is FQGNSA. The V and J ends lost 5 bases and 3 bases respectively, with 14 bases between them. The CDR3 is 14 amino acids. CDR3 nucleotides: TGTGCCAGCAGCAAACCCGGGGCGGGCTACGAGCAGTACTTC. Translated, it gives CASSKPGAGYEQYF.

V usage is TRBV7-2 and J usage is TRBJ1-2; a possible D gene is TRBD1 (6 bases). From germline, CDR1 is SGHTA and CDR2 FQGNSA. The CDR3 runs 11 residues. V lost 10 bases to trimming and J lost 6 bases, with 12 bases between them. The CDR3 nucleotides read TGTGCCACCCAGAGGGGGAATGGCTACACCTTC. Its protein product is CATQRGNGYTF. Using reference TRBV7-2 and TRBJ1-2 for the parts outside the CDR3, the full variable domain is GAGVSQSPSNKVTEKGKDVELRCDPISGHTALYWYRQSLGQGLEFLIYFQGNSAPDKSGLPSDRFSAERTGGSVSTLTIQRTQQEDSAVYLCATQRGNGYTFGSGTRLTVV.

This clonotype came up a few times. The chain recombines TRBV4-2 with TRBJ2-3; tentatively, D is TRBD1 (6 bases). Trimming stripped 3 bases from V and 3 bases from J, with 22 bases between. The CDR3 extends over 18 amino acids. Germline V lookup: CDR1 LGHNA, CDR2 YNFKEQ. The CDR3 DNA sequence: TGTGCCAGCAGCCAGGAAAGCAGGGGATGGGGTCTGACAGATACGCAGTATTTT. It yields the protein CASSQESRGWGLTDTQYF.

This clonotype was seen at least ten times. The gene calls are TRBV29-1 and TRBJ2-3; D may be TRBD1 (6 bases). The germline V gene encodes CDR1 SQVTM and CDR2 ANQGSEA. Trimming stripped 7 bases from V and 2 bases from J, with 16 bases between. The CDR3 is 14 amino acids. The CDR3 region is CSAESGHNTDTQYF. CDR3 sequence (DNA): TGCAGCGCAGAATCGGGACACAACACAGATACGCAGTATTTT.

This clonotype was observed at least ten times. The rearrangement uses TRBV7-8 and TRBJ2-5; tentative D call: TRBD1 (6 bases). This CDR3 spans 15 amino acids. Germline CDR1 and CDR2: SGHVS and FQNEAQ. V lost 5 bases and J lost 5, with 18 bases in between. DNA for the CDR3: TGTGCCAGCAGCAGCAGCTTTGTTAGGGGGGAGACCCAGTACTTC. It is translated as CASSSSFVRGETQYF.

The table lists this clonotype with a few counts. The chain recombines TRBV12-3 or TRBV12-4 with TRBJ1-1, with TRBD1 as a possible D gene (5 bases). V lost 6 bases and J lost 7, with 18 bases in between. The CDR3 has 14 residues. The CDR3 region has the DNA TGTGCCAGCAGCCCTACAGGATTCTCTGGTGAAGCTTTCTTT. Translating gives CASSPTGFSGEAFF.

The chain carries TRBV2 and TRBJ2-2; no clear D gene. V was clipped by 6 bases and J by 0 bases, with 11 bases between them. Germline CDR1 and CDR2: SNHLY and FYNNEI. This CDR3 has 15 amino acids. The CDR3 protein is CASRRTDANTGELFF. As DNA, the CDR3 is TGTGCCAGCAGACGGACGGACGCGAACACCGGGGAGCTGTTTTTT.

The sample holds many counts of this clonotype. The genes are TRBV5-5 and TRBJ2-1; 10 nucleotides line up with TRBD2. With 4 bases clipped from V and 3 bases from J, the junction kept 7 bases outside the gene matches. The CDR3 has 16 amino acids. Germline CDR1 is SGHKS and CDR2 is YYEKEE (reference sequence). CDR3 nucleotides: TGTGCCAGCAGCCTATGGACTAGCGGAGTCTACAATGAGCAGTTCTTC. The encoded protein is CASSLWTSGVYNEQFF.

Many counts were recorded for this clonotype. The rearrangement uses TRBV20-1 and TRBJ2-1; D not resolved. The CDR3 is 10 residues long. Per germline, CDR1 DFQATT and CDR2 SNEGSKA (reference sequence). The V gene lost 6 bases and the J gene lost 9 bases, with 9 bases spanning the gap. DNA for the CDR3: TGCAGTGCGCTGGGTGGTGAGCAGTTCTTC. Translating it yields CSALGGEQFF.

This clonotype occurred a few times. The rearrangement uses TRBV29-1 and TRBJ2-3; a possible D gene is TRBD2 (5 bases). Germline V gene sequence: CDR1 SQVTM, CDR2 ANQGSEA. The CDR3 loop spans 11 amino acids. Trimming removed 4 bases from V and 7 bases from J, with 9 bases in between. CDR3 amino acids: CSVVSGNTQYF. The DNA of the CDR3 is TGCAGCGTTGTTTCCGGGAATACGCAGTATTTT.

There are a few counts of this clonotype. The genes are TRBV15 and TRBJ2-1; D not certain. Germline CDR1 and CDR2: LNHNV and YYDKDF (reference sequence). Trimming left V 1 base short and J 7 bases short, with 11 bases between. This CDR3 spans 14 amino acids. CDR3 sequence: CATSRVLVGNEQFF. In DNA, the CDR3 is TGTGCCACCAGCAGAGTCCTAGTTGGTAATGAGCAGTTCTTC.

V and J are TRBV4-1 and TRBJ1-2; TRBD1 is a possible D gene (5 bases). The ends were cut back, 6 bases at V and 4 bases at J, with 24 bases in the middle. CDR3 length: 17 residues. Germline CDR1 MGHRA, CDR2 YSYEKL. CDR3 residues: CASSLQTVTASSYGYTF. The CDR3 DNA sequence: TGCGCCAGCAGTCTCCAAACGGTGACAGCGTCGAGCTATGGCTACACCTTC.

This chain uses TRBV4-1 with TRBJ2-7; 11 bases are shared with TRBD2. CDR1 and CDR2 (germline): MGHRA, YSYEKL. J lost 0 bases, V lost 3 bases, and 4 bases had no gene match. This CDR3 is 16 amino acids long. CDR3 sequence (DNA): TGCGCCAGCAGCCAGGGACTAGCGGACGTCTCCTACGAGCAGTACTTC. This encodes CASSQGLADVSYEQYF.

V and J are TRBV10-3 and TRBJ2-5; 13 bases map to TRBD2. The CDR3 sequence is 14 residues long. The V and J ends lost 4 bases and 5 bases, in that order; junction bases with no gene match: 1. Germline assignment: CDR1 ENHRY and CDR2 SYGVKD. The CDR3 protein is CAISGLAGGETQYF. In nucleotides, the CDR3 is TGTGCCATCAGTGGACTAGCGGGAGGCGAGACCCAGTACTTC.

In its sample, this clonotype was seen many times. The chain employs TRBV28 and TRBJ2-1; 8 positions agree with TRBD1. Germline lookup yields CDR1 MDHEN and CDR2 SYDVKM. The CDR3 consists of 15 residues. After removal of 4 bases from V and 10 bases from J, the junction contained 12 bases not matched to a gene. CDR3 in amino acids: CASSYRQGIFKEQFF. The CDR3 DNA reads TGTGCCAGCAGTTACCGACAGGGGATATTCAAGGAGCAGTTCTTC.

This clonotype has a handful of counts. This chain joins TRBV19 and TRBJ2-6, with TRBD1 matching 7 bases. V lost 5 bases and J lost 2; bases outside the gene matches: 3. This CDR3 spans 15 amino acids. CDR1 LNHDA and CDR2 SQIVND come from the germline V gene (reference sequence). Here the CDR3 reads CASSPQGAGANVLTF. Here the CDR3 DNA reads TGTGCCAGTAGTCCCCAGGGGGCTGGGGCCAACGTCCTGACTTTC. The complete variable domain, with remaining parts taken from reference TRBV19 and TRBJ2-6, reads DGGITQSPKYLFRKEGQNVTLSCEQNLNHDAMYWYRQDPGQGLRLIYYSQIVNDFQKGDIAEGYSVSREKKESFPLTVTSAQKNPTAFYLCASSPQGAGANVLTFGAGSRLTVL.

This clonotype was detected ten times or more. This chain links TRBV10-3 with TRBJ1-1; the match to TRBD1 covers 7 bases. The CDR3 is made up of 17 amino acids. Germline V gene sequence: CDR1 ENHRY, CDR2 SYGVKD. Trimming took 0 bases from V and 3 from J; bases not matched to a gene: 10. The CDR3 DNA is TGTGCCATCAGTGAGTCAGGGGGCCCTCCTAGGGACACTGAAGCTTTCTTT. It encodes CAISESGGPPRDTEAFF.

This chain uses TRBV7-9 with TRBJ2-1; 8 nucleotides match TRBD1. This CDR3 region has 16 residues. J was trimmed by 3 bases and V by 5 bases; bases with no gene match: 9. In germline, CDR1 is SEHNR, CDR2 FQNEAQ (reference sequence). CDR3 residues: CASSTKAGGHYNEQFF. CDR3 coding DNA: TGTGCCAGCAGCACAAAAGCAGGGGGCCACTACAATGAGCAGTTCTTC.